Below are 27 T cell receptor beta chains sequenced from a single sample in a study of T-cell reconstitution after alpha-beta-depleted transplantation in children. Unique molecular identifiers were incorporated into the prepared TCRbeta library. Each CDR3 protein gets one entry after TCRdb re-called the PCR reads with MiXCR. The repertoire holds over 550,000 distinct CDR3 sequences, with over 9.5% as singletons. The sample in question was PBMCs from the stem cell graft donor, obtained from the stem cell graft. These receptors were collected from a human donor who donated a stem cell graft to a child with acute myeloid leukemia.

The table lists this clonotype with many counts. The V call is TRBV29-1, the J call TRBJ2-7, with D hard to call. The CDR3 runs to 14 residues. Germline lookup yields CDR1 SQVTM and CDR2 ANQGSEA. With 0 bases removed from V and 0 bases from J, the gap between germline ends came to 9 bases. CDR3 in amino acids: CSVEDPGSSYEQYF. CDR3 nucleotide sequence: TGCAGCGTTGAAGACCCCGGTAGCTCCTACGAGCAGTACTTC.

V gene TRBV12-5 combines with J gene TRBJ2-1; 9 nucleotides align to TRBD2. V dropped 2 bases and J dropped 8; count of bases not matched to a gene: 7. CDR3 length equals 15 residues. In germline, CDR1 is LGHNT, CDR2 FRNRAP. CDR3 loop: CASGLFSSGNDEQFF. The CDR3 DNA is TGTGCTAGTGGTTTGTTTTCTAGCGGGAATGATGAGCAGTTCTTC.

This rearrangement joins TRBV6-5 to TRBJ2-2, with 9 bases aligning to TRBD2. With V trimmed by 2 bases and J by 6 bases, 7 bases remained unmatched. The CDR3 is made up of 16 amino acids. Per the germline V gene, CDR1 is MNHEY and CDR2 is SVGAGI. CDR3 protein: CASSYRAGGPSGELFF. The CDR3 region has the DNA TGTGCCAGCAGTTACCGGGCGGGAGGGCCCTCCGGGGAGCTGTTTTTT.

V gene TRBV12-3 or TRBV12-4 combines with J gene TRBJ1-6; 8 bases align to TRBD1. V trimming: 5 bases; J trimming: 6 bases; junction bases outside the gene matches: 3. The CDR3 runs to 14 residues. The CDR3 DNA reads as TGTGCCAGCAGTACCAGGGGGCGTAATTCACCCCTCCACTTT. Amino acid sequence: CASSTRGRNSPLHF.

The rearrangement links TRBV28 to TRBJ2-7; unclear D gene. This CDR3 is 13 amino acids long. The germline CDR1 and CDR2 sequences are MDHEN and SYDVKM. The V end lost 6 bases, the J end lost 0 bases, and 9 bases lay between the germline ends. The CDR3 coding sequence is TGTGCCAGCAGGGAACCGGGCTCCTACGAGCAGTACTTC. It specifies CASREPGSYEQYF.

This chain links TRBV15 with TRBJ2-7, with 10 positions matching TRBD1. Germline values: CDR1 LNHNV, CDR2 YYDKDF (reference sequence). Trimming took 1 base from V and 6 from J; bases not matched to a gene: 9. The CDR3 extends over 16 amino acids. CDR3 sequence: CATSRVVGQGVGEQYF. The CDR3 DNA follows: TGTGCCACCAGCAGAGTCGTAGGACAGGGGGTTGGCGAGCAGTACTTC.

V is TRBV12-3 or TRBV12-4 and J is TRBJ2-7; 7 nucleotides align to TRBD1. Germline trimming cut 0 bases from V and 2 bases from J; bases unmatched to any gene: 4. The CDR3 totals 15 residues. Here the CDR3 DNA reads TGTGCCAGCAGTTTAGCCCCGGGACAGACCTACGAGCAGTACTTC. It is translated as CASSLAPGQTYEQYF.

As for this clonotype: Because it lacks the conserved phenylalanine or tryptophan at the end, this CDR3 is likely a read error. The rearrangement joins TRBV5-1 to TRBJ2-7, with 12 positions matching TRBD2. The germline V gene has CDR1 SGHRS and CDR2 YFSETQ. The junction had 17 bases not matched to a gene; V was cut back by 1 base and J by 6 bases. The CDR3 is 19 amino acids. Here the CDR3 reads CASSLLLAGGTGNPLEQYL. The CDR3 coding sequence is TGCGCCAGCAGCTTGTTACTAGCGGGAGGAACGGGGAATCCCCTCGAGCAGTACTTG.

This clonotype has only a few counts. V usage is TRBV20-1 and J usage is TRBJ1-2; perhaps TRBD1 as D (6 bases). V was shortened by 0 bases and J by 3 bases, with 17 bases between the two germline ends. The CDR3 has 16 amino acids. CDR1 DFQATT and CDR2 SNEGSKA come from the germline V gene (reference sequence). The CDR3 reads CSARDLDSPGYYGYTF. The CDR3 DNA is TGCAGTGCTAGAGATTTGGACAGCCCGGGGTACTATGGCTACACCTTC.

Ten or more counts support this clonotype. The rearrangement links TRBV11-2 to TRBJ2-1; 11 positions match TRBD2. The CDR3 consists of 15 residues. With V trimmed by 2 bases and J by 8 bases, 5 bases remained unmatched. Germline V gene sequence: CDR1 SGHAT, CDR2 FQNNGV. CDR3 residues: CASSLLAGGGDEQFF. DNA for the CDR3: TGTGCCAGCAGCTTACTAGCGGGAGGAGGAGATGAGCAGTTCTTC.

This clonotype has a handful of counts. The chain uses TRBV20-1 and TRBJ2-7; D is unclear. CDR3 size: 13 residues. Deletions cut 6 bases from V and 2 bases from J, with 14 bases between. The germline CDR1 and CDR2 sequences are DFQATT and SNEGSKA (reference sequence). The CDR3 nucleotides are TGCAGTGCCATAACTGGCGGAGCCTACGAGCAGTACTTC. Protein sequence: CSAITGGAYEQYF.

A few counts support this clonotype. The J gene is TRBJ2-7, the V gene TRBV3-1; D ambiguous. Trimming removed 4 bases from V and 3 bases from J, with 19 bases in between. The CDR3 loop spans 16 amino acids. Per the germline V gene, CDR1 is LGHDT and CDR2 is YNNKEL (reference sequence). The CDR3 nucleotides read TGTGCCAGCAGCCCCCCTCCAAGGAGCCCCCTCTACGAGCAGTACTTC. Protein sequence: CASSPPPRSPLYEQYF.

J is TRBJ1-2 and V is TRBV6-5; TRBD1 matches 7 bases. The germline gives CDR1 MNHEY, CDR2 SVGAGI. This CDR3 comprises 14 residues. V shed 6 bases, J shed 5 bases, and the junction held 9 bases outside the gene matches. The DNA for the CDR3 is TGTGCCAGCAGAAAGACAGGGTGGGGGTATGGCTACACCTTC. It translates to CASRKTGWGYGYTF.

The chain combines TRBV6-5 with TRBJ1-2, with D possibly matching TRBD1 (5 bases). V shed 3 bases and J shed 2 bases, with 13 bases lying between them. The CDR3 contains 15 residues. In germline, CDR1 is MNHEY, CDR2 SVGAGI. The CDR3 DNA sequence: TGTGCCAGCAGTTATGATAAACAGGTGAACTATGGCTACACCTTC. As protein: CASSYDKQVNYGYTF.

This clonotype turned up a few times. The chain couples TRBV20-1 to TRBJ2-7; D remains unclear. Germline CDR1 DFQATT, CDR2 SNEGSKA (reference sequence). The CDR3 runs 11 residues. The ends were cut back, 1 base at V and 5 bases at J, with 6 bases in the middle. The CDR3 here is CSARGRNEQYF. CDR3 bases: TGCAGTGCTAGAGGACGGAACGAGCAGTACTTC.

This clonotype appeared a few times. The rearrangement links TRBV12-3 or TRBV12-4 to TRBJ2-1, with 10 bases aligning to TRBD2. This CDR3 has 14 residues. Trimming took 8 bases from V and 9 from J; bases not matched to a gene: 10. CDR3 in DNA: TGTGCCAGCGTAAAGCGGGAGGGCCTCAGTGAGCAGTTCTTC. Translating gives CASVKREGLSEQFF.

This clonotype showed up many times. The rearrangement uses TRBV2 and TRBJ2-7, with D hard to call. This CDR3 comprises 13 residues. Germline V gene data show CDR1 as SNHLY and CDR2 as FYNNEI. Trimming pared 1 base from V and 4 bases from J, leaving 8 bases between. Here the CDR3 reads CASSEGHAYEQYF. CDR3 bases: TGTGCCAGCAGTGAAGGGCATGCTTACGAGCAGTACTTC. The full variable domain, with the rest looked up from reference TRBV2 and TRBJ2-7, is EPEVTQTPSHQVTQMGQEVILRCVPISNHLYFYWYRQILGQKVEFLVSFYNNEISEKSEIFDDQFSVERPDGSNFTLKIRSTKLEDSAMYFCASSEGHAYEQYFGPGTRLTVT.

This clonotype has at least ten counts. V gene TRBV2 combines with J gene TRBJ2-2, with D hard to call. The germline V gene encodes CDR1 SNHLY and CDR2 FYNNEI. Between the trimmed V and J ends, which lost 1 base and 7 bases, there was a span of 13 bases. CDR3 length: 15 amino acids. The CDR3 loop reads CASSEGAGPGGELFF. The CDR3 coding sequence is TGTGCCAGCAGTGAAGGGGCTGGGCCCGGCGGGGAGCTGTTTTTT.

The chain is built from TRBV4-1 and TRBJ2-1; 14 bases fit TRBD2. This CDR3 contains 21 residues. The germline gives CDR1 MGHRA, CDR2 YSYEKL. Losses at the gene ends were 0 bases for V and 6 bases for J; bases not matched to a gene: 16. CDR3: CASSQDKGLTSGRGSGNEQFF. The CDR3 DNA is TGCGCCAGCAGCCAAGATAAGGGGCTGACTAGCGGGAGGGGGTCAGGCAATGAGCAGTTCTTC.

The J gene is TRBJ1-1, the V gene TRBV7-2; TRBD1 agrees at 7 bases. Germline-derived CDR1 and CDR2 are SGHTA and FQGNSA. The CDR3 is 14 amino acids. The junction had 5 bases not matched to a gene; V was cut back by 5 bases and J by 2 bases. The CDR3 bases are TGTGCCAGCAGCCCACAGGGGATAAACACTGAAGCTTTCTTT. Translating gives CASSPQGINTEAFF.

The V call is TRBV4-3, the J call TRBJ2-1, with 8 bases matching TRBD2. The CDR3 runs to 17 residues. The J segment lost 1 base and the V segment lost 0 bases, leaving 5 bases of the junction unmatched. The germline CDR1 and CDR2 sequences are LGHNA and YSLEER. CDR3 in DNA: TGCGCCAGCAGCCAAGATCTCAGCGGGAGTTCCTACAATGAGCAGTTCTTC. This gives the protein CASSQDLSGSSYNEQFF.

This clonotype was detected ten times or more. The V gene is TRBV18, the J gene TRBJ2-7; D is unclear. The V and J ends lost 2 bases and 3 bases respectively, with 2 bases between them. Germline CDR1 KGHSH, CDR2 LQKENI. The CDR3 is made up of 11 amino acids. The CDR3 nucleotides read TGTGCCAGCTCACCAGACTACGAGCAGTACTTC. The encoded protein is CASSPDYEQYF.

This clonotype has a handful of counts. The J gene is TRBJ2-2, the V gene TRBV5-1; 9 positions match TRBD1. Germline V lookup: CDR1 SGHRS, CDR2 YFSETQ. The CDR3 is 16 amino acids. J was trimmed by 5 bases and V by 4 bases; bases with no gene match: 9. CDR3 sequence: CASSGTGYGGTGELFF. CDR3 DNA: TGCGCCAGCAGCGGGACAGGGTACGGGGGTACCGGGGAGCTGTTTTTT.

This sequence joins TRBV12-3 or TRBV12-4 and TRBJ2-7; 7 nucleotides match TRBD1. This CDR3 comprises 14 residues. V was clipped by 4 bases and J by 7 bases; unmatched bases: 10. The CDR3 DNA reads TGTGCCAGCAGTTCATCCCGACAGGGAGAAGAGCAGTACTTC. Protein sequence: CASSSSRQGEEQYF.

The table lists this clonotype with many counts. The chain combines TRBV7-6 with TRBJ2-6; possible D gene TRBD1, 6 bases. The CDR3 is 19 residues long. V lost 5 bases and J 1 base, leaving 21 bases between the germline ends. Germline assignment: CDR1 SGHVS and CDR2 FNYEAQ. CDR3 coding DNA: TGTGCCAGCAGCCCGCGGACAGCACCGGACCTTTCTGGGGCCAACGTCCTGACTTTC. Amino acids: CASSPRTAPDLSGANVLTF.

The table lists this clonotype with many counts. The chain employs TRBV15 and TRBJ2-3, with TRBD1 matching 7 bases. The V gene end was trimmed by 1 base and the J gene end by 2 bases; junction bases not matched to a gene: 3. This CDR3 is 15 amino acids long. CDR1 LNHNV and CDR2 YYDKDF come from the germline V gene (reference sequence). The DNA for the CDR3 is TGTGCCACCAGCAGAGCGGGACAGTACACAGATACGCAGTATTTT. It encodes CATSRAGQYTDTQYF. The whole variable domain, filled in from reference TRBV15 and TRBJ2-3, reads DAMVIQNPRYQVTQFGKPVTLSCSQTLNHNVMYWYQQKSSQAPKLLFHYYDKDFNNEADTPDNFQSRRPNTSFCFLDIRSPGLGDTAMYLCATSRAGQYTDTQYFGPGTRLTVL.

This clonotype has just a few counts. The genes are TRBV5-1 and TRBJ2-5; D is undetermined. The germline gives CDR1 SGHRS, CDR2 YFSETQ. Trimming left V 1 base short and J 3 bases short, with 7 bases between. The CDR3 sequence is 13 residues long. The CDR3 loop is CASSLLLKETQYF. The CDR3 nucleotides are TGCGCCAGCAGCTTGCTCCTGAAAGAGACCCAGTACTTC.